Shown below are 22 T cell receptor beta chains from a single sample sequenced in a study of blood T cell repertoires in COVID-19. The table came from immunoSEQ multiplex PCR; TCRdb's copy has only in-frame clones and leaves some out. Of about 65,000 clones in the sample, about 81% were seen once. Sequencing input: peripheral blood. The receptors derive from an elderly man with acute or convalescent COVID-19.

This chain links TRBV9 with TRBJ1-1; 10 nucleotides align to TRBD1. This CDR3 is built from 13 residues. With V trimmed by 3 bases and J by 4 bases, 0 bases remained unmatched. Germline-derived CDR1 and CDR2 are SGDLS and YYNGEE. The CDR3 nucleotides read TGTGCCAGCAGCGGGACAGGGGGCACTGAAGCTTTCTTT. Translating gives CASSGTGGTEAFF.

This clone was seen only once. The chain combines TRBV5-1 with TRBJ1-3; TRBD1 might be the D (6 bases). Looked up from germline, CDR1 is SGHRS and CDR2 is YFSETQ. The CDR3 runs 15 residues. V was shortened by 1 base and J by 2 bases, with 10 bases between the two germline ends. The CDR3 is CASSLIGGPGNTIYF. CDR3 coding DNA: TGCGCCAGCAGCTTGATAGGGGGTCCTGGAAACACCATATATTTT.

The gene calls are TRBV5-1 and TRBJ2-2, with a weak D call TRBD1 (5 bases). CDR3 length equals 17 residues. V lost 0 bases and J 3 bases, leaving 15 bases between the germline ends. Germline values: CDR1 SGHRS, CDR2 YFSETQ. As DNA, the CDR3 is TGCGCCAGCAGCTTGGGGACGGGCCCAGGGTACACCGGGGAGCTGTTTTTT. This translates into CASSLGTGPGYTGELFF.

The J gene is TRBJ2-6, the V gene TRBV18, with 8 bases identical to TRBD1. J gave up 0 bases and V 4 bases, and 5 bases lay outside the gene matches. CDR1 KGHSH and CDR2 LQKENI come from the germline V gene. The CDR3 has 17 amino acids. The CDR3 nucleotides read TGTGCCAGCTCACGACAGGGGACCCTCTCTGGGGCCAACGTCCTGACTTTC. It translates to CASSRQGTLSGANVLTF.

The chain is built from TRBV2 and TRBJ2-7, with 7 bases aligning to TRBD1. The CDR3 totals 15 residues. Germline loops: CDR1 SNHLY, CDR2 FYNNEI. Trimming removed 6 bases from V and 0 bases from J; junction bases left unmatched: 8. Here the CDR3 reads CASRDPTGDSYEQYF. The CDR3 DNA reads TGTGCCAGCAGGGACCCTACAGGGGACTCCTACGAGCAGTACTTC.

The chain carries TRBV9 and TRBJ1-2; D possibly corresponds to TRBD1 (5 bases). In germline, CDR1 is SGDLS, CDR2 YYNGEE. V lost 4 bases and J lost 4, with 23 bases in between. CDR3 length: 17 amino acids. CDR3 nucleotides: TGTGCCAGCAGCCCGCTGCAGGGCCTCTCATCCTTCTATGGCTACACCTTC. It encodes CASSPLQGLSSFYGYTF.

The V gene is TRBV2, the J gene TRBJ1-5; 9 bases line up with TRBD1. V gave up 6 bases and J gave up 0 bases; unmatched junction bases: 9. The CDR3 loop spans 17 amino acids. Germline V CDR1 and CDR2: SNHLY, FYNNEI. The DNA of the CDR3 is TGTGCCAGCAGGTCCGGGACAGGGCGAGATAGCAATCAGCCCCAGCATTTT. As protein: CASRSGTGRDSNQPQHF.

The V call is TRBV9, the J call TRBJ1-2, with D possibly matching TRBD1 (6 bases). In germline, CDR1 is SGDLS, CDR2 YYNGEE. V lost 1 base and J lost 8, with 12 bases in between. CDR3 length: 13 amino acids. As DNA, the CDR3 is TGTGCCAGCAGCGTACTCAGGGGTGCAGGCTACACCTTC. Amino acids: CASSVLRGAGYTF.

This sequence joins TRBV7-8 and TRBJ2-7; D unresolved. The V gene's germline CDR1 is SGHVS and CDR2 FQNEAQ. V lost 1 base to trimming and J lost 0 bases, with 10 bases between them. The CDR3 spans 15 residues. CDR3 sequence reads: CASSLVGRNSYEQYF. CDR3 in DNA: TGTGCCAGCAGCTTAGTGGGCAGGAACTCCTACGAGCAGTACTTC.

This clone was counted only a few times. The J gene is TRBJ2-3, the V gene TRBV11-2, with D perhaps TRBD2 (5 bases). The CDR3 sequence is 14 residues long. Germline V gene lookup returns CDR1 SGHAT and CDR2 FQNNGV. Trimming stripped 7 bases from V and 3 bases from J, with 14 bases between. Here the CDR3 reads CASTHHGETDTQYF. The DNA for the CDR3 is TGTGCCAGCACCCACCACGGGGAAACAGATACGCAGTATTTT.

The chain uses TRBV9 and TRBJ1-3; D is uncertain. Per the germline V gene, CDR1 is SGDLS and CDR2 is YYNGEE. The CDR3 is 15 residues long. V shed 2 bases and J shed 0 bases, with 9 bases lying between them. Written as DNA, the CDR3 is TGTGCCAGCAGCGTGCACATTAACTCTGGAAACACCATATATTTT. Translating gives CASSVHINSGNTIYF.

CDR3 in DNA: TGTGCCAGCAGTTACATGGGGGGGACCTATAATTCACCCCTCCACTTT. This translates into CASSYMGGTYNSPLHF. The gene calls are TRBV6-5 and TRBJ1-6; a possible D gene is TRBD1 (5 bases). V was pared by 2 bases and J by 2 bases, with 10 bases between. This CDR3 has 16 amino acids. Germline V gene data show CDR1 as MNHEY and CDR2 as SVGAGI.

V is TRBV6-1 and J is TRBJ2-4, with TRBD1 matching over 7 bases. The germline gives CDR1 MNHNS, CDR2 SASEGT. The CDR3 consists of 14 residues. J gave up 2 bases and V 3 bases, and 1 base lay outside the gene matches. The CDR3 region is CASSDRGSKNIQYF. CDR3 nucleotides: TGTGCCAGCAGTGACAGGGGGTCCAAAAACATTCAGTACTTC.

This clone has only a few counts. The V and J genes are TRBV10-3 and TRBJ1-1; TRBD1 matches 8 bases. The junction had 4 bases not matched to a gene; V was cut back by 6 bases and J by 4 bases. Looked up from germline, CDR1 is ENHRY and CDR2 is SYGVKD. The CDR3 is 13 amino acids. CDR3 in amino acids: CAISRTGTTEAFF. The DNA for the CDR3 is TGTGCCATCAGCCGGACAGGGACCACTGAAGCTTTCTTT.

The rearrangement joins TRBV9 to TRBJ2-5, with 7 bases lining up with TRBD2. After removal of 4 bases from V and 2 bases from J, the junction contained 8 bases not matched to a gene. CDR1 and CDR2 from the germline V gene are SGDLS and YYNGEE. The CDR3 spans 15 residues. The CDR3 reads CASSPMSGVQETQYF. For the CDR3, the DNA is TGTGCCAGCAGCCCCATGAGCGGGGTACAAGAGACCCAGTACTTC.

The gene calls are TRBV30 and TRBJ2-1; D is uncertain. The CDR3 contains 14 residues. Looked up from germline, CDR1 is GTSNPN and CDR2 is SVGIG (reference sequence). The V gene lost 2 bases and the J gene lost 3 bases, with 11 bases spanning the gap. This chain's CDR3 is CAWSFRQVYNEQFF. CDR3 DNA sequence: TGTGCCTGGAGTTTTAGGCAGGTCTACAATGAGCAGTTCTTC.

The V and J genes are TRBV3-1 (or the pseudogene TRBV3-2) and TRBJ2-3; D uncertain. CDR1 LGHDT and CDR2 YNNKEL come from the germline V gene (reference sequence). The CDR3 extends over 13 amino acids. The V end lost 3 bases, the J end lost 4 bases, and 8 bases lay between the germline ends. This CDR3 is CASSQSLADTQYF. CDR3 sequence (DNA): TGTGCCAGCAGCCAGTCCCTCGCAGATACGCAGTATTTT.

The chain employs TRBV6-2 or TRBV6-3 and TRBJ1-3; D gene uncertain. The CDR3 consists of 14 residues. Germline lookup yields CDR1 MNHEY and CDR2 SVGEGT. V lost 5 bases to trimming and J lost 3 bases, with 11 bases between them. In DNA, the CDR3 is TGTGCCAGCAGTGATCCGCACGGTGGAAACACCATATATTTT. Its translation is CASSDPHGGNTIYF.

The CDR3 loop is CASSFYPRSYEQYF. As DNA, the CDR3 is TGTGCCAGCAGCTTCTACCCCCGATCCTACGAGCAGTACTTC. This sequence joins TRBV5-6 and TRBJ2-7, with D uncertain. This CDR3 is 14 amino acids long. V was clipped by 2 bases and J by 1 base, with 10 bases between them. Germline V lookup: CDR1 SGHDT, CDR2 YYEEEE. Variable domain in full (rest from reference TRBV5-6 and TRBJ2-7): DAGVTQSPTHLIKTRGQQVTLRCSPKSGHDTVSWYQQALGQGPQFIFQYYEEEERQRGNFPDRFSGHQFPNYSSELNVNALLLGDSALYLCASSFYPRSYEQYFGPGTRLTVT.

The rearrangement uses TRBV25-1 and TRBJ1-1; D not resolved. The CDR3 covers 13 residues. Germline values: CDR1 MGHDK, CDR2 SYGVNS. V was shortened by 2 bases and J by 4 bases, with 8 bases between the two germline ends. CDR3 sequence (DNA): TGTGCCAGCAGTGAAGTGGCGGGCACTGAAGCTTTCTTT. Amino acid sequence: CASSEVAGTEAFF.

The CDR3 sequence is CASSISGDHEKLFF. DNA for the CDR3: TGTGCCAGTAGTATATCAGGGGATCATGAAAAACTGTTTTTT. The chain combines TRBV19 with TRBJ1-4, with D tentatively TRBD1 (6 bases). Trimming took 2 bases from V and 6 from J, leaving 10 bases between them. CDR1 is LNHDA, CDR2 SQIVND, per germline (reference sequence). The CDR3 spans 14 residues.

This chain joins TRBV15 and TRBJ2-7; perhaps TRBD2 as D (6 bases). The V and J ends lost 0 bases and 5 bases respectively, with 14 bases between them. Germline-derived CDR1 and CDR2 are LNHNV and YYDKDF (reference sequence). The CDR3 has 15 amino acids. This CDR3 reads CATSRDRRGIHEQYF. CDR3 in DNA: TGTGCCACCAGCAGAGATCGCCGGGGGATACACGAGCAGTACTTC.